Below, 21 T cell receptor beta chains from the same sample are listed, as sequenced in a study of blood T cell repertoires in COVID-19. Data came from immunoSEQ multiplex PCR; TCRdb stores just in-frame clones and leaves some out. The sample has some 320,000 clones, approximately 85% seen once; the top ten hold 7.2%. Input material: peripheral blood. The receptors stem from a human donor in a cohort sampled during active COVID-19.

The V gene is TRBV27, the J gene TRBJ2-7, with TRBD1 matching 10 bases. The V and J ends lost 0 bases and 2 bases, in that order; junction bases with no gene match: 1. The CDR3 runs 15 residues. The V gene's germline CDR1 is MNHEY and CDR2 SMNVEV (reference sequence). In DNA, the CDR3 is TGTGCCAGCAGTTTATCGGGACAGGGGCCCTACGAGCAGTACTTC. This encodes CASSLSGQGPYEQYF.

The CDR3 here is CASSLVTSNEQYF. DNA of the CDR3: TGCGCCAGCAGCTTGGTGACAAGCAACGAGCAGTACTTC. This sequence joins TRBV5-1 and TRBJ2-7; D remains ambiguous. Per germline, CDR1 SGHRS and CDR2 YFSETQ. CDR3 length: 13 residues. With 0 bases removed from V and 5 bases from J, the gap between germline ends came to 9 bases.

A few counts support this clone. The chain links TRBV29-1 to TRBJ2-7; no firm D call. Germline CDR1 and CDR2: SQVTM and ANQGSEA. There are 11 residues in the CDR3. V gave up 5 bases and J gave up 5 bases, with 10 bases separating them. CDR3 sequence reads: CSVRAFHEQYF. Written as DNA, the CDR3 is TGCAGCGTTAGAGCCTTCCACGAGCAGTACTTC.

The V and J genes are TRBV9 and TRBJ1-1, with 8 bases aligning to TRBD1. Germline CDR1 reads SGDLS; CDR2 reads YYNGEE. This CDR3 contains 14 residues. With 3 bases clipped from V and 2 bases from J, the junction kept 3 bases outside the gene matches. This CDR3 is CASSEQGVNTEAFF. CDR3 bases: TGTGCCAGCAGCGAACAGGGGGTTAACACTGAAGCTTTCTTT.

This clone was recorded only once. The V call is TRBV7-9, the J call TRBJ1-4, with D possibly matching TRBD1 (6 bases). V dropped 6 bases and J dropped 5 bases, with 16 bases sitting between them. The CDR3 sequence is 15 residues long. Looked up from germline, CDR1 is SEHNR and CDR2 is FQNEAQ (reference sequence). The CDR3 DNA follows: TGTGCCAGCAGGCCGGGACATTTGAGAAATGAAAAACTGTTTTTT. Translation: CASRPGHLRNEKLFF.

Remarks on this clone: Other DNA sequences in this specimen translate into the identical CDR3. The chain is built from TRBV18 and TRBJ2-5; weak D call: TRBD1 (5 bases). Trimming took off 3 bases at V and 2 bases at J, with 7 bases between the two ends. Germline V gene lookup returns CDR1 KGHSH and CDR2 LQKENI. This CDR3 is built from 13 residues. This CDR3 reads CASSPPGQETQYF. DNA of the CDR3: TGTGCCAGCTCACCCCCAGGGCAAGAGACCCAGTACTTC.

The chain links TRBV19 to TRBJ1-2; TRBD1 is a possible D gene (5 bases). Trimming removed 7 bases from V and 4 bases from J, with 22 bases in between. The CDR3 loop spans 16 amino acids. Germline CDR1 is LNHDA and CDR2 is SQIVND (reference sequence). CDR3 sequence: CASKRLDTSSGYGYTF. The CDR3 DNA is TGTGCCAGTAAAAGGCTGGACACCTCGTCGGGCTATGGCTACACCTTC.

This chain joins TRBV29-1 and TRBJ1-1; 8 bases are shared with TRBD1. The CDR3 extends over 13 amino acids. Trimming removed 7 bases from V and 3 bases from J; junction bases left unmatched: 7. In germline, CDR1 is SQVTM, CDR2 ANQGSEA. CDR3 residues: CSGLGQGYTEAFF. CDR3 bases: TGCAGCGGGCTCGGACAGGGATACACTGAAGCTTTCTTT.

The V call is TRBV5-1, the J call TRBJ1-6; no definite D call. With 4 bases removed from V and 2 bases from J, the gap between germline ends came to 13 bases. Germline lookup yields CDR1 SGHRS and CDR2 YFSETQ. The length of the CDR3 is 16 residues. The CDR3 nucleotides are TGCGCCAGCAGCAGCGGGTCTACGACCTATAATTCACCCCTCCACTTT. Protein: CASSSGSTTYNSPLHF.

This chain joins TRBV5-1 and TRBJ1-2; D gene ambiguous. The ends were cut back, 0 bases at V and 4 bases at J, with 13 bases in the middle. The CDR3 runs 15 residues. From germline, CDR1 is SGHRS and CDR2 YFSETQ. CDR3: CASSLGISGSYGYTF. Here the CDR3 DNA reads TGCGCCAGCAGCTTGGGTATTAGTGGTAGCTATGGCTACACCTTC.

The chain links TRBV7-9 to TRBJ1-4; D is possibly TRBD1 (5 bases). The germline gives CDR1 SEHNR, CDR2 FQNEAQ (reference sequence). Trimming cost V 5 bases and J 7 bases, with 17 bases left between them. There are 15 residues in the CDR3. CDR3 sequence reads: CASSAPQVDTEKLFF. Here the CDR3 DNA reads TGTGCCAGCAGCGCGCCACAGGTTGACACTGAAAAACTGTTTTTT.

V and J are TRBV2 and TRBJ1-1; 8 positions agree with TRBD1. The CDR3 spans 17 residues. V lost 2 bases and J lost 6; bases outside the gene matches: 14. CDR1 is SNHLY, CDR2 FYNNEI, per germline. CDR3 in DNA: TGTGCCAGCAGTGAATCCCGGGAACAGGGGGGGGGCGCTGAAGCTTTCTTT. Amino acids: CASSESREQGGGAEAFF.

This chain links TRBV12-5 with TRBJ1-2; tentatively, D is TRBD1 (5 bases). CDR3 length equals 17 residues. Germline lookup yields CDR1 LGHNT and CDR2 FRNRAP. The V end lost 0 bases, the J end lost 0 bases, and 14 bases lay between the germline ends. The CDR3 region is CASGLVLIGVSNYGYTF. As DNA, the CDR3 is TGTGCTAGTGGTTTGGTACTTATAGGGGTGTCTAACTATGGCTACACCTTC.

V gene TRBV5-1 combines with J gene TRBJ2-1, with D hard to call. V was clipped by 1 base and J by 4 bases, with 9 bases between them. The length of the CDR3 is 14 residues. Looked up from germline, CDR1 is SGHRS and CDR2 is YFSETQ. CDR3 residues: CASSLSNRYNEQFF. CDR3 DNA: TGCGCCAGCAGCTTGAGCAATAGATACAATGAGCAGTTCTTC.

This chain joins TRBV15 and TRBJ1-5, with D unresolved. This CDR3 contains 13 residues. With 8 bases removed from V and 0 bases from J, the gap between germline ends came to 8 bases. CDR1 is LNHNV, CDR2 YYDKDF, per germline (reference sequence). The DNA for the CDR3 is TGTGCCACCGCAGGATTTAGCAATCAGCCCCAGCATTTT. Translated: CATAGFSNQPQHF.

This clone has only one observation. The chain links TRBV19 to TRBJ1-5; D unresolved. Germline-derived CDR1 and CDR2 are LNHDA and SQIVND (reference sequence). The CDR3 consists of 14 residues. Trimming shortened V by 3 bases and J by 2 bases, and 8 bases separated the two germline ends. In nucleotides, the CDR3 is TGTGCCAGTAGTATGGGAGAGGGCAATCAGCCCCAGCATTTT. This gives the protein CASSMGEGNQPQHF.

This clone turned up a few times. Other DNA sequences in the same sample also yield this CDR3. This chain uses TRBV6-5 with TRBJ1-2; 7 bases map to TRBD1. The germline gives CDR1 MNHEY, CDR2 SVGAGI. The CDR3 is 13 amino acids. Trimming cost V 5 bases and J 4 bases; bases outside gene matches: 4. The CDR3 here is CASSTTGAYGYTF. CDR3 DNA: TGTGCCAGCAGTACCACAGGGGCCTATGGCTACACCTTC.

The chain carries TRBV24-1 and TRBJ2-1, with 7 bases matching TRBD1. The germline CDR1 and CDR2 sequences are KGHDR and SFDVKD. V lost 9 bases and J lost 6; bases outside the gene matches: 4. This CDR3 comprises 12 residues. The CDR3 spells CATLGQTNEQFF. In nucleotides, the CDR3 is TGTGCCACCCTGGGACAGACCAATGAGCAGTTCTTC.

The genes are TRBV11-3 and TRBJ2-3, with TRBD2 matching over 9 bases. The CDR3 is 16 amino acids. J gave up 1 base and V 2 bases, and 4 bases lay outside the gene matches. Germline loops: CDR1 SGHNT, CDR2 YENEEA. The CDR3 coding sequence is TGTGCCAGCAGCTTATCGCGCGGGGGGGGCACAGATACGCAGTATTTT. Its protein product is CASSLSRGGGTDTQYF.

The gene calls are TRBV6-4 and TRBJ1-6; 7 bases line up with TRBD1. The CDR3 is made up of 13 amino acids. V lost 3 bases to trimming and J lost 10 bases; unmatched junction nucleotides: 3. Germline CDR1 and CDR2: MRHNA and SNTAGT. The CDR3: CASSEGGLSPLHF. For the CDR3, the DNA is TGTGCCAGCAGTGAAGGGGGCCTATCACCCCTCCACTTT.

This chain links TRBV6-2 or TRBV6-3 with TRBJ1-5; possible D gene TRBD1, 5 bases. There are 16 residues in the CDR3. Germline V gene lookup returns CDR1 MNHEY and CDR2 SVGEGT. V was trimmed by 2 bases and J by 4 bases, leaving 15 bases between them. CDR3 DNA: TGTGCCAGCAGTTACGCCCTGGGACTCCCGAATCAGCCCCAGCATTTT. As protein: CASSYALGLPNQPQHF.